One sample yielded the 29 T cell receptor beta chains listed below, sequenced in a study of shared clonotypes between healthy human individuals. Sequenced by immunoSEQ multiplex PCR; TCRdb stores in-frame clones only, minus some. Among about 1.5 million clones listed, 96% were seen once. What was sequenced was naive CD4+ T cells sorted from blood. The subset here: CD45RA+ positively selected. The receptors stem from a man aged 25 to 45 in good health.

The chain recombines TRBV5-1 with TRBJ2-7; weak D call: TRBD1 (5 bases). The germline V gene encodes CDR1 SGHRS and CDR2 YFSETQ. The CDR3 loop spans 16 amino acids. With 0 bases removed from V and 4 bases from J, the gap between germline ends came to 17 bases. The CDR3 bases are TGCGCCAGCAGCTTGGAGGCAGGGCCGATAGTGTACGAGCAGTACTTC. Protein: CASSLEAGPIVYEQYF.

This chain joins TRBV5-1 and TRBJ2-1; 7 nucleotides agree with TRBD2. Trimming cost V 5 bases and J 3 bases; bases outside gene matches: 8. This CDR3 is built from 15 residues. Germline V gene lookup returns CDR1 SGHRS and CDR2 YFSETQ. CDR3 protein: CASRIAGSLYNEQFF. The CDR3 coding sequence is TGCGCCAGCAGAATAGCGGGCTCCCTCTACAATGAGCAGTTCTTC. Together with reference TRBV5-1 and TRBJ2-1, the CDR3 gives the full variable domain: KAGVTQTPRYLIKTRGQQVTLSCSPISGHRSVSWYQQTPGQGLQFLFEYFSETQRNKGNFPGRFSGRQFSNSRSEMNVSTLELGDSALYLCASRIAGSLYNEQFFGPGTRLTVL.

The chain has TRBV18 and TRBJ1-1, with 9 bases matching TRBD1. V trimming: 2 bases; J trimming: 6 bases; junction bases outside the gene matches: 10. From germline, CDR1 is KGHSH and CDR2 LQKENI. CDR3 length equals 16 residues. CDR3 region: CASSPNRGQGVAEAFF. The CDR3 DNA sequence: TGTGCCAGCTCACCAAACCGGGGACAGGGAGTTGCTGAAGCTTTCTTT.

About this clone itself: This sample also contains other DNA sequences that code for the same CDR3. The chain employs TRBV18 and TRBJ1-1; D unresolved. The CDR3 contains 13 residues. Germline V gene lookup returns CDR1 KGHSH and CDR2 LQKENI. Trimming took 5 bases from V and 1 from J, leaving 8 bases between them. In nucleotides, the CDR3 is TGTGCCAGCTCAGCGGCGGGGAACACTGAAGCTTTCTTT. Its translation: CASSAAGNTEAFF.

The chain links TRBV7-3 to TRBJ2-7, with TRBD2 matching over 8 bases. Germline V lookup: CDR1 SGHTA, CDR2 FQGTGA. The CDR3 sequence is 15 residues long. V lost 5 bases, J lost 0 bases, and 6 bases stayed unmatched. CDR3 loop: CASSLSGGNSYEQYF. DNA for the CDR3: TGTGCCAGCAGCCTAAGCGGGGGCAACTCCTACGAGCAGTACTTC.

There are a few counts of this clone. The CDR3 is CASSHLTSIHNEQFF. CDR3 coding DNA: TGCGCCAGCAGCCATCTTACCTCTATTCACAATGAGCAGTTCTTC. V gene TRBV4-1 combines with J gene TRBJ2-1; no firm D call. V was cut by 3 bases and J by 5 bases, with 14 bases left in between. Germline V CDR1 and CDR2: MGHRA, YSYEKL. CDR3 length equals 15 residues.

The CDR3 protein is CASMGRSYQETQYF. CDR3 DNA: TGTGCCAGTATGGGACGATCCTACCAAGAGACCCAGTACTTC. V gene TRBV19 combines with J gene TRBJ2-5; D may match TRBD1 or TRBD2 (5 bases each). In germline, CDR1 is LNHDA, CDR2 SQIVND (reference sequence). Trimming left V 7 bases short and J 0 bases short, with 12 bases between. The CDR3 totals 14 residues.

This rearrangement joins TRBV5-1 to TRBJ2-7; 7 positions agree with TRBD1. The trim removed 5 bases at V and 2 bases at J, leaving 13 bases unmatched. The CDR3 length is 16 residues. CDR1 is SGHRS, CDR2 YFSETQ, per germline. The CDR3 here is CASRPLDRATTYEQYF. CDR3 DNA: TGCGCCAGCAGACCCCTCGACAGGGCAACTACCTACGAGCAGTACTTC.

The gene calls are TRBV7-9 and TRBJ1-4, with a possible D match to TRBD1 (5 bases). Trimming pared 5 bases from V and 0 bases from J, leaving 13 bases between. Germline assignment: CDR1 SEHNR and CDR2 FQNEAQ (reference sequence). This CDR3 contains 16 residues. The CDR3 here is CASSQGSLATNEKLFF. CDR3 coding DNA: TGTGCCAGCAGCCAGGGATCCCTTGCAACTAATGAAAAACTGTTTTTT.

This CDR3 is CASSLIGGDLTGELFF. In DNA, the CDR3 is TGTGCCAGCAGCTTGATAGGGGGAGATCTCACCGGGGAGCTGTTTTTT. The chain carries TRBV5-8 and TRBJ2-2, with D perhaps matching TRBD1 (6 bases). In germline, CDR1 is SGHTS, CDR2 YDEGEE. Trimming cost V 1 base and J 4 bases, with 14 bases left between them. The CDR3 sequence is 16 residues long.

Regarding this clone: Other DNA sequences of this sample code for an identical CDR3. The chain combines TRBV5-1 with TRBJ2-3; TRBD1 matches at 7 bases. The CDR3 is 14 amino acids. V dropped 4 bases and J dropped 1; count of bases not matched to a gene: 3. The germline V gene encodes CDR1 SGHRS and CDR2 YFSETQ. CDR3: CASSMTGRTDTQYF. CDR3 nucleotides: TGCGCCAGCAGCATGACAGGGCGCACAGATACGCAGTATTTT. Based on the CDR3 plus reference TRBV5-1 and TRBJ2-3, the full variable domain is KAGVTQTPRYLIKTRGQQVTLSCSPISGHRSVSWYQQTPGQGLQFLFEYFSETQRNKGNFPGRFSGRQFSNSRSEMNVSTLELGDSALYLCASSMTGRTDTQYFGPGTRLTVL.

This rearrangement joins TRBV7-6 to TRBJ2-3; the match to TRBD2 covers 9 bases. Germline V gives CDR1 SGHVS, CDR2 FNYEAQ. The CDR3 runs to 13 residues. V was clipped by 9 bases and J by 1 base; unmatched bases: 2. The CDR3 loop reads CASRTSGTDTQYF. The CDR3 nucleotides read TGTGCCAGTCGGACTAGCGGCACAGATACGCAGTATTTT.

The V and J genes are TRBV28 and TRBJ1-4, with 8 bases aligning to TRBD1. Germline loops: CDR1 MDHEN, CDR2 SYDVKM. The J segment lost 8 bases and the V segment lost 2 bases, leaving 7 bases of the junction unmatched. The CDR3 is made up of 15 amino acids. The CDR3 is CASSLIRGQGEKLFF. For the CDR3, the DNA is TGTGCCAGCAGTTTAATCAGGGGGCAAGGAGAAAAACTGTTTTTT.

This clone was picked up one time. This chain connects TRBV19 to TRBJ1-1; D unresolved. With 3 bases removed from V and 8 bases from J, the gap between germline ends came to 13 bases. The CDR3 has 13 residues. Germline V gene data show CDR1 as LNHDA and CDR2 as SQIVND (reference sequence). The CDR3 spells CASSISPGGEAFF. The CDR3 DNA follows: TGTGCCAGTAGTATTTCCCCAGGCGGGGAAGCTTTCTTT.

The chain joins TRBV11-3 to TRBJ1-1; D is perhaps TRBD1 (6 bases). The CDR3 loop spans 13 amino acids. V was trimmed by 5 bases and J by 9 bases, leaving 16 bases between them. CDR1 is SGHNT, CDR2 YENEEA, per germline. The CDR3 sequence is CASSQLTGSKAFF. The CDR3 DNA is TGTGCCAGCAGCCAATTGACAGGCAGCAAAGCTTTCTTT.

The chain joins TRBV10-3 to TRBJ1-5, with D possibly TRBD1 on 5 matching bases. CDR3 length: 15 amino acids. The V gene's germline CDR1 is ENHRY and CDR2 SYGVKD. The V end was cut by 2 bases, the J end by 0 bases, with 8 bases between. CDR3: CAISETGRSNQPQHF. The CDR3 bases are TGTGCCATCAGTGAGACAGGCCGTAGCAATCAGCCCCAGCATTTT.

The chain links TRBV29-1 to TRBJ2-3; 7 nucleotides agree with TRBD1. Germline lookup yields CDR1 SQVTM and CDR2 ANQGSEA. The length of the CDR3 is 12 residues. Germline trimming cut 5 bases from V and 6 bases from J; bases unmatched to any gene: 5. CDR3 amino acids: CSVRGGADTQYF. The DNA for the CDR3 is TGCAGCGTTCGAGGGGGCGCGGATACGCAGTATTTT.

On this clone: The identical CDR3 is also encoded by other nucleotide sequences in the sample. The chain has TRBV7-2 and TRBJ1-2; possibly TRBD1 for D (5 bases). The V gene lost 3 bases and the J gene lost 8 bases, with 16 bases spanning the gap. CDR1 is SGHTA and CDR2 is FQGNSA in the germline V gene. The CDR3 length is 14 residues. CDR3 nucleotides: TGTGCCAGCAGCTTGGTGGGTCCAGGGTACGGCTACACCTTC. Protein sequence: CASSLVGPGYGYTF.

J is TRBJ2-5 and V is TRBV25-1; TRBD1 might be the D (6 bases). V lost 6 bases and J 3 bases, leaving 17 bases between the germline ends. Germline CDR1 is MGHDK and CDR2 is SYGVNS. This CDR3 region has 15 residues. DNA of the CDR3: TGTGCCAGCAGCCTAGACGGGACACGGAAAGAGACCCAGTACTTC. It is translated as CASSLDGTRKETQYF.

This clone was recorded once. This chain links TRBV5-4 with TRBJ2-1; 7 positions agree with TRBD2. The germline gives CDR1 SGHNT, CDR2 YYREEE (reference sequence). The CDR3 extends over 14 amino acids. The V segment lost 4 bases and the J segment 2 bases; nucleotides outside the gene matches: 3. Here the CDR3 reads CASSPTSAYNEQFF. The CDR3 DNA reads as TGTGCCAGCAGCCCAACTAGCGCCTACAATGAGCAGTTCTTC.

The rearrangement links TRBV7-6 to TRBJ1-1; 10 bases fit TRBD1. The junction had 6 bases not matched to a gene; V was cut back by 5 bases and J by 0 bases. The CDR3 consists of 16 residues. From germline, CDR1 is SGHVS and CDR2 FNYEAQ. CDR3 loop: CASSLRQGAVNTEAFF. The CDR3 bases are TGTGCCAGCAGCCTAAGACAGGGGGCGGTGAACACTGAAGCTTTCTTT.

The chain carries TRBV15 and TRBJ2-7; TRBD1 is a possible D gene (6 bases). The CDR3 has 16 residues. The V and J ends lost 6 bases and 3 bases respectively, with 21 bases between them. Per the germline V gene, CDR1 is LNHNV and CDR2 is YYDKDF (reference sequence). The chain's CDR3 is CATSQIDRLTIYEQYF. The CDR3 DNA follows: TGTGCCACCAGTCAAATTGACAGGTTAACAATCTACGAGCAGTACTTC.

The chain recombines TRBV5-1 with TRBJ1-5; D is undetermined. The germline V gene encodes CDR1 SGHRS and CDR2 YFSETQ. The CDR3 runs to 15 residues. V was cut by 1 base and J by 4 bases, with 12 bases left in between. The CDR3 here is CASSLSGLENQPQHF. CDR3 coding DNA: TGCGCCAGCAGCTTGTCAGGATTAGAAAATCAGCCCCAGCATTTT.

The genes are TRBV27 and TRBJ1-1; TRBD1 aligns across 7 bases. The CDR3 sequence is 14 residues long. Trimming at V came to 6 bases and at J to 11 bases, leaving 15 bases not matched to a gene. Germline-derived CDR1 and CDR2 are MNHEY and SMNVEV (reference sequence). CDR3 protein: CASSTWGQPGGAFF. CDR3 sequence (DNA): TGTGCCAGCAGCACCTGGGGACAGCCGGGAGGGGCTTTCTTT.

This chain joins TRBV5-4 and TRBJ2-3; 9 bases are shared with TRBD1. The CDR3 contains 14 residues. Germline trimming cut 6 bases from V and 1 base from J; bases unmatched to any gene: 3. Germline CDR1 and CDR2: SGHNT and YYREEE (reference sequence). CDR3 loop: CASKDRGGTDTQYF. In DNA, the CDR3 is TGTGCCAGCAAGGACAGGGGAGGCACAGATACGCAGTATTTT.

This chain connects TRBV23-1 to TRBJ2-1, with D tentatively TRBD1 or TRBD2 (5 bases each). TRBV23-1 is an ORF; its function is uncertain. The CDR3 has 17 residues. V was clipped by 4 bases and J by 1 base, with 17 bases between them. CDR3 in amino acids: CASSPTPWGNSYNEQFF. CDR3 nucleotide sequence: TGCGCCAGCAGTCCCACACCTTGGGGGAATTCCTACAATGAGCAGTTCTTC.

This rearrangement joins TRBV27 to TRBJ1-4, with TRBD1 matching over 8 bases. Per the germline V gene, CDR1 is MNHEY and CDR2 is SMNVEV (reference sequence). V gave up 3 bases and J gave up 7 bases; unmatched junction bases: 7. This CDR3 spans 15 amino acids. The CDR3 sequence: CASSFSGGWGEKLFF. CDR3 DNA: TGTGCCAGCAGTTTTTCAGGGGGCTGGGGTGAAAAACTGTTTTTT.

The V and J genes are TRBV7-9 and TRBJ2-5, with TRBD1 matching over 9 bases. Trimming at V came to 1 base and at J to 9 bases, leaving 9 bases not matched to a gene. This CDR3 has 15 residues. Germline-derived CDR1 and CDR2 are SEHNR and FQNEAQ (reference sequence). The CDR3 spells CASSLESGQGWPQYF. The CDR3 DNA reads as TGTGCCAGCAGCTTAGAGTCGGGACAGGGATGGCCCCAGTACTTC.

This clone was recorded only once. This rearrangement joins TRBV5-5 to TRBJ2-7, with D tentatively TRBD2 (6 bases). The V and J ends lost 4 bases and 0 bases respectively, with 14 bases between them. Germline assignment: CDR1 SGHKS and CDR2 YYEKEE (reference sequence). The CDR3 has 15 residues. This chain's CDR3 is CASSALEGPSYEQYF. The CDR3 DNA reads TGTGCCAGCAGCGCGCTGGAGGGTCCCTCCTACGAGCAGTACTTC. Using reference TRBV5-5 and TRBJ2-7 for the parts outside the CDR3, the full variable domain is DAGVTQSPTHLIKTRGQQVTLRCSPISGHKSVSWYQQVLGQGPQFIFQYYEKEERGRGNFPDRFSARQFPNYSSELNVNALLLGDSALYLCASSALEGPSYEQYFGPGTRLTVT.